This T cell receptor beta chain originates from a study of T cells after yellow fever vaccination (dated by TCRdb to about 2019). Regarding the research as a whole: The SMART-Seq v4 Ultra Low Input RNA kit was used to prepare libraries from fractions with low cell numbers. Bulk TCR alpha and beta repertoires were sequenced longitudinally to track T-cell clones before and after primary and booster YFV17D yellow fever vaccination. Two healthy male donors made up the cohort, one aged 18 to 29 years and the other aged 30 to 39 years. Blood was collected at multiple timepoints before and after primary and secondary immunization, and bulk PBMC replicates and cell subsets were isolated. Study-wide conclusions, independent of this receptor: Most clones expanded after primary vaccination were re-detected after the booster (almost 97% of CD4 and more than 70% of CD8), suggesting broad memory maintenance. Because the study included only a couple of donors, the extent to which the findings can be generalized is limited. FACS-sorted repertoires could contain abundant contaminating clonotypes from the bulk population, so computational filtering was required. The secondary T-cell response was weaker than the primary response but faster, peaking on day 5 instead of day 15. A small fraction of clonotypes showed up in both the CD4 and CD8 compartments, probably as a result of convergent recombination.

Per the publication, the treatment or condition label means: live attenuated yellow fever vaccine strain. At every blood-draw timepoint, two biological replicates of bulk PBMCs were collected. A standard Ficoll-Paque protocol was used to isolate PBMCs from peripheral blood. TriZol was used to extract RNA from bulk PBMCs, from CD4 and CD8 fractions, and from dextramer-positive and dextramer-negative fractions. The CDR3 sequence holds 13 residues, the cysteine and phenylalanine included. The only DNA kept is the CDR3, 39 bases in frame from the first base. CDR1 is given as MNHNY and CDR2 as SVGAGI, both from the germline V gene (reference sequence). Trimmed from V: 7 bases; trimmed from J: 5 bases; junction bases lacking a gene match: 6. Comments on this clonotype: The clone's antigen remains unknown. It has no much larger one-base neighbor in the sample; base qualities were not kept.

Synthesis of TCR cDNA relied on 5'RACE template switching, a step that introduced a universal primer site along with unique molecular identifiers. Priming of cDNA synthesis was performed from both the TCR alpha and TCR beta constant segments. Two PCR steps were used to amplify libraries, with sample barcodes and sequencing adapters being added in the second step. Sequencing of libraries was performed on Illumina HiSeq 2500 (2x100 bp) or NovaSeq (2x150 bp). In the source study's methods: Reads were demultiplexed and collapsed into UMI consensus sequences with MIGEC, and V(D)J alignment was performed with MiXCR. Vaccine-responding clonotypes were defined with edgeR using replicate PBMC samples, requiring FDR below 0.01 and a log2 fold change above 5 up to day 15. CD4 or CD8 identity was assigned to each bulk clonotype according to whether the clonotype was present at higher abundance in the sequenced CD4 repertoire or the sequenced CD8 repertoire. The public reads were quality trimmed at Q25 with fastp and then assembled into clones with MiXCR by TCRdb, keeping productive beta chains. For every CDR3 protein sequence, its rows merge into one entry that carries the most common genes and DNA. For this entry, the V and J calls and clone size follow TCRdb and not the study's own pipeline. This sample gives 450,000 to 650,000 distinct CDR3 sequences in total; roughly 22% of them show up just once. The ten top clones hold around 17% of the sample.

The TCR was taken from a man aged 18 to 30 who received the YFV17D yellow fever vaccine. The chain employs TRBV6-6 and TRBJ1-1; the central 8 bases match TRBD1. The material was PBMCs, obtained approximately 22 days after the first yellow fever vaccination. The nucleotide sequence reads as follows: TGTGCCAGCATCTCAGGGGGCTGGACTGAAGCTTTCTTT. This is translated as CASISGGWTEAFF.